One and the same sample provided the 3 T cell receptor beta chains below, sequenced in a study of early T cells in non-severe SARS-CoV-2 infection. One entry per CDR3 protein, called by TCRdb with MiXCR from the 5' RACE reads. The repertoire has 100,000 to 120,000 distinct CDR3 sequences, roughly 12% of them found once; the top ten carry approximately 3.5%. The input for sequencing was whole blood, taken at baseline. Every receptor here comes from an adult who was a healthcare worker with PCR-confirmed SARS-CoV-2 infection or an uninfected control (not recorded which).

This clonotype was detected a few times. The rearrangement links TRBV9 to TRBJ1-1; D gene uncertain. The germline V gene has CDR1 SGDLS and CDR2 YYNGEE. The CDR3 runs 13 residues. The ends were cut back, 3 bases at V and 1 base at J, with 7 bases in the middle. This chain's CDR3 is CASSEIRNTEAFF. DNA for the CDR3: TGTGCCAGCAGCGAAATCAGGAACACTGAAGCTTTCTTT.

The chain has TRBV29-1 and TRBJ2-3; 8 bases map to TRBD1. Per the germline V gene, CDR1 is SQVTM and CDR2 is ANQGSEA. The CDR3 covers 14 residues. V gave up 6 bases and J gave up 4 bases; unmatched junction bases: 9. Here the CDR3 reads CSVTSGGAADTQYF. The CDR3 DNA reads as TGCAGCGTGACCTCAGGGGGCGCGGCAGATACGCAGTATTTT.

This clonotype was observed at least ten times. This chain joins TRBV7-9 and TRBJ1-1, with D unclear. Germline V gene sequence: CDR1 SEHNR, CDR2 FQNEAQ (reference sequence). V was trimmed by 4 bases and J by 3 bases, leaving 9 bases between them. This CDR3 contains 13 residues. CDR3 loop: CASSYPRDTEAFF. The CDR3, as DNA: TGTGCCAGCAGCTACCCACGGGACACTGAAGCTTTCTTT. The full variable domain, completed using reference TRBV7-9 and TRBJ1-1, is DTGVSQNPRHKITKRGQNVTFRCDPISEHNRLYWYRQTLGQGPEFLTYFQNEAQLEKSRLLSDRFSAERPKGSFSTLEIQRTEQGDSAMYLCASSYPRDTEAFFGQGTRLTVV.